This is a list of T cell receptor beta chains from one sample in a study of cytomegalovirus exposure and HLA in healthy donors. The repertoire was sequenced with immunoSEQ multiplex PCR; TCRdb's copy has only in-frame clones and lacks some. The sample lists some 290,000 clones; approximately 88% were seen once. The sample consisted of PBMCs. These receptor sequences come from a man aged 30 to 45 in good health and CMV-seronegative. The CDR3 runs from the conserved cysteine through the conserved F or W. D genes are given only for firm matches. Not every row has a clone size; where given, it reads once, few, many or a size class.

CDR3,DNA,J,V,size,D
CASSLVGGGRGNEQFF,TGCGCCAGCAGCTTGGTTGGGGGAGGGAGGGGCAATGAGCAGTTCTTC,TRBJ2-1,TRBV5-1,-,TRBD2
CASSSRPGTGDPNEKLFF,TGTGCCAGCAGTTCCCGTCCCGGGACAGGGGACCCGAATGAAAAACTGTTTTTT,TRBJ1-4,TRBV2,-,TRBD1
CASSSTSGAAMQYF,TGCGCCAGCAGCTCAACTAGCGGGGCCGCCATGCAGTACTTC,TRBJ2-7,TRBV5-1,-,TRBD2
CASSRGNSGGASSYEQYF,TGTGCCAGTAGTAGAGGGAATAGCGGGGGGGCCAGCTCCTACGAGCAGTACTTC,TRBJ2-7,TRBV19,-,TRBD2
CASSYSPAGEAFF,TGTGCCAGCAGTTACTCCCCCGCGGGTGAAGCTTTCTTT,TRBJ1-1,TRBV6-6,-,-
CSVVNPGQPQHF,TGCAGCGTTGTAAATCCGGGTCAGCCCCAGCATTTT,TRBJ1-5,TRBV29-1,-,-
CASSRRLAGRGADTQYF,TGTGCCAGCAGTCGAAGACTAGCGGGGAGGGGGGCGGATACGCAGTATTTT,TRBJ2-3,TRBV7-9,-,TRBD2
CASRFSGGTEHYEQYF,TGTGCCAGCAGATTTTCAGGAGGGACAGAACACTACGAGCAGTACTTC,TRBJ2-7,TRBV7-2,-,-
CASRKDRVMNTEAFF,TGTGCCAGCAGGAAGGACAGGGTAATGAACACTGAAGCTTTCTTT,TRBJ1-1,TRBV2,-,TRBD1
CATSRRLGQGMEKLFF,TGTGCCACCAGCCGGCGACTGGGACAGGGGATGGAAAAACTGTTTTTT,TRBJ1-4,TRBV15,-,TRBD1
CASSPRSDTEAFF,TGTGCCAGCAGCCCGAGATCGGACACTGAAGCTTTCTTT,TRBJ1-1,TRBV7-9,-,-
CASTTGQFRTGELFF,TGTGCCAGCACTACGGGACAGTTCCGCACCGGGGAGCTGTTTTTT,TRBJ2-2,TRBV6-1,-,TRBD1
CASREVLGGGYTF,TGTGCCAGCAGAGAAGTCCTAGGCGGGGGCTACACCTTC,TRBJ1-2,TRBV6-5,-,-
CASSTDRPLAKNIQYF,TGTGCCAGCAGTACCGACAGGCCACTAGCCAAAAACATTCAGTACTTC,TRBJ2-4,TRBV6-4,-,-
CASSRPDRGQTNTEAFF,TGCGCCAGCAGCCGACCCGATAGAGGTCAGACGAACACTGAAGCTTTCTTT,TRBJ1-1,TRBV4-1,-,-
CSVTGQMNTEAFF,TGCAGCGTTACAGGACAGATGAACACTGAAGCTTTCTTT,TRBJ1-1,TRBV29-1,-,-
CSVGRDWNQPQHF,TGCAGCGTTGGCAGGGATTGGAATCAGCCCCAGCATTTT,TRBJ1-5,TRBV29-1,-,-
CASIRLAGNYEQYF,TGTGCCAGTATACGACTAGCGGGGAACTACGAGCAGTACTTC,TRBJ2-7,TRBV27,-,TRBD2
CATSQRSSGGNEQYF,TGTGCCACCAGTCAGCGCTCTAGCGGGGGTAACGAGCAGTACTTC,TRBJ2-7,TRBV15,-,TRBD2
CASSLVGLNTEAFF,TGTGCCAGCAGCTTAGTCGGTCTGAACACTGAAGCTTTCTTT,TRBJ1-1,TRBV7-9,-,-
CASKRDSEETQYF,TGTGCCAGCAAACGGGACAGCGAAGAGACCCAGTACTTC,TRBJ2-5,TRBV7-9,-,TRBD1
CASSEVGTFGNSPLHF,TGTGCCAGCAGTGAAGTGGGGACATTCGGTAATTCACCCCTCCACTTT,TRBJ1-6,TRBV6-1,-,-
CASSEPAGGPSDTDTQYF,TGTGCCAGCAGTGAGCCAGCGGGGGGGCCCTCCGACACAGATACGCAGTATTTT,TRBJ2-3,TRBV6-4,-,TRBD2
CASSEQGIGYGYTF,TGTGCCAGCAGTGAACAGGGGATCGGCTATGGCTACACCTTC,TRBJ1-2,TRBV2,-,-
CASSRGIEQYF,TGCGCCAGCAGCCGGGGAATCGAGCAGTACTTC,TRBJ2-7,TRBV5-1,-,-
CASSQGTGTGSYEQYF,TGTGCCAGCAGCCAAGGGACGGGGACAGGATCCTACGAGCAGTACTTC,TRBJ2-7,TRBV4-2,once,TRBD1
CATADREASNTGELFF,TGTGCCACCGCGGACAGGGAAGCTTCGAACACCGGGGAGCTGTTTTTT,TRBJ2-2,TRBV10-3,many,TRBD1
CASSLRRTARSYEQYF,TGTGCCAGCAGCTTAAGGCGGACAGCACGCTCCTACGAGCAGTACTTC,TRBJ2-7,TRBV7-8,-,-
CASSLLTGSLTGANVLTF,TGTGCCAGCAGCTTATTGACAGGGTCCTTGACTGGGGCCAACGTCCTGACTTTC,TRBJ2-6,TRBV7-2,-,TRBD1
CATSREVGGVPEAFF,TGTGCCACCAGCAGAGAGGTCGGGGGTGTGCCTGAAGCTTTCTTT,TRBJ1-1,TRBV15,-,-
CASRQGISAYNSPLHF,TGTGCCAGCCGACAGGGGATAAGCGCCTATAATTCACCCCTCCACTTT,TRBJ1-6,TRBV5-6,-,TRBD1
CASSAAGTGVRPNTGELFF,TGTGCCAGCAGCGCGGCCGGGACAGGGGTCCGTCCAAACACCGGGGAGCTGTTTTTT,TRBJ2-2,TRBV7-9,-,TRBD1
CASSIRDTDQPQHF,TGTGCCAGTAGTATCCGGGACACCGATCAGCCCCAGCATTTT,TRBJ1-5,TRBV19,-,-
CATSRTGDNSPLHF,TGTGCCACCAGCAGGACAGGGGATAATTCACCCCTCCACTTT,TRBJ1-6,TRBV15,-,TRBD1
CASSQDRWPRGYGYTF,TGCGCCAGCAGCCAAGATCGTTGGCCTCGTGGCTATGGCTACACCTTC,TRBJ1-2,TRBV4-3,-,-
CASSSTQGATELQYF,TGTGCCAGCTCATCTACACAGGGGGCGACGGAGTTACAATACTTC,TRBJ2-7,TRBV18,-,TRBD1
CAISEGGGFNQPQHF,TGTGCCATCAGTGAGGGGGGAGGTTTTAATCAGCCCCAGCATTTT,TRBJ1-5,TRBV10-3,-,-